Below, 11 T cell receptor beta chains from the same sample are listed, as sequenced in a study of shared T cell receptors in the human thymus. The repertoire was sequenced with immunoSEQ multiplex PCR; TCRdb's copy has only in-frame clones and lacks some. This repertoire shows 600,000 to 900,000 clones, approximately 85% found once; its top ten account for 0.0095% to 0.013%. The same data also went into a second study, on human thymus T cells.

Input material: thymocytes. The receptor source for this set is a girl younger than two with a congenital heart defect.

V usage is TRBV19 and J usage is TRBJ2-1; 10 nucleotides match TRBD2. The CDR3 contains 15 residues. Unmatched junction bases numbered 5, after V lost 5 bases and J lost 4 bases. Germline lookup yields CDR1 LNHDA and CDR2 SQIVND (reference sequence). CDR3 in DNA: TGTGCCAGTAGTCCGGGACTAGCGCTATACAATGAGCAGTTCTTC. Amino acid sequence: CASSPGLALYNEQFF.

The genes are TRBV10-2 and TRBJ2-5; 10 bases align to TRBD2. CDR1 and CDR2 from the germline V gene are WSHSY and SAAADI. V was clipped by 3 bases and J by 1 base; unmatched bases: 8. The CDR3 sequence is 17 residues long. The CDR3 spells CASSDLSSGGAQETQYF. In DNA form, the CDR3 reads TGCGCCAGCAGTGACCTCTCTAGCGGGGGTGCCCAAGAGACCCAGTACTTC.

The rearrangement links TRBV29-1 to TRBJ1-5, with D perhaps TRBD1 (6 bases). V dropped 6 bases and J dropped 5 bases, with 14 bases sitting between them. CDR1 is SQVTM, CDR2 ANQGSEA, per germline. The CDR3 covers 13 residues. CDR3 loop: CSVPDSPHQPQHF. CDR3 DNA sequence: TGCAGCGTCCCGGACAGCCCTCATCAGCCCCAGCATTTT.

The chain has TRBV4-2 and TRBJ2-3, with TRBD1 matching 7 bases. The V gene end was trimmed by 4 bases and the J gene end by 0 bases; junction bases not matched to a gene: 10. The CDR3 sequence is 17 residues long. CDR1 is LGHNA and CDR2 is YNFKEQ in the germline V gene. CDR3 region: CASSPGQIVCSTDTQYF. CDR3 coding DNA: TGTGCCAGCAGCCCGGGACAGATCGTATGTAGCACAGATACGCAGTATTTT.

V is TRBV4-1 and J is TRBJ1-1, with D unclear. The CDR3 extends over 13 amino acids. Between the trimmed V and J ends, which lost 6 bases and 4 bases, there was a span of 12 bases. Germline V gives CDR1 MGHRA, CDR2 YSYEKL. The DNA for the CDR3 is TGCGCCAGCAGAACGACGTCGGGCACTGAAGCTTTCTTT. This sequence encodes CASRTTSGTEAFF.

The chain recombines TRBV28 with TRBJ1-5, with 10 positions matching TRBD1. This CDR3 region has 17 residues. The J segment lost 6 bases and the V segment lost 7 bases, leaving 15 bases of the junction unmatched. The germline V gene has CDR1 MDHEN and CDR2 SYDVKM. The CDR3 is CASTPTPTGGGCQPQHF. The CDR3 DNA is TGTGCCAGCACCCCGACCCCGACAGGGGGCGGTTGTCAGCCCCAGCATTTT. Full variable domain (remainder filled in from reference TRBV28 and TRBJ1-5): DVKVTQSSRYLVKRTGEKVFLECVQDMDHENMFWYRQDPGLGLRLIYFSYDVKMKEKGDIPEGYSVSREKKERFSLILESASTNQTSMYLCASTPTPTGGGCQPQHFGDGTRLSIL.

This rearrangement joins TRBV9 to TRBJ2-3; 9 bases map to TRBD2. The CDR3 loop spans 17 amino acids. V lost 0 bases and J lost 2; bases outside the gene matches: 7. Germline CDR1 is SGDLS and CDR2 is YYNGEE. CDR3 protein: CASSVEYSGGDTDTQYF. The CDR3 coding sequence is TGTGCCAGCAGCGTAGAATATAGCGGGGGAGACACAGATACGCAGTATTTT.

This chain links TRBV5-4 with TRBJ1-1; TRBD1 matches 8 bases. CDR3 length: 17 amino acids. V dropped 4 bases and J dropped 1; count of bases not matched to a gene: 12. Germline lookup yields CDR1 SGHNT and CDR2 YYREEE (reference sequence). The CDR3 here is CASSDPRTGSGNTEAFF. The CDR3, as DNA: TGTGCCAGCAGCGATCCCAGGACAGGGTCAGGGAACACTGAAGCTTTCTTT.

This clone was counted between two and nine times. The rearrangement joins TRBV19 to TRBJ2-1; 13 positions match TRBD2. The germline V gene has CDR1 LNHDA and CDR2 SQIVND (reference sequence). The CDR3 has 16 amino acids. The junction had 8 bases not matched to a gene; V was cut back by 6 bases and J by 6 bases. The CDR3 spells CASSSEGLAGVNEQFF. The CDR3 nucleotides are TGTGCCAGTAGCTCGGAAGGACTAGCGGGGGTCAATGAGCAGTTCTTC.

The chain is built from TRBV12-5 and TRBJ2-1; TRBD1 might be the D (5 bases). The CDR3 runs to 15 residues. Germline CDR1 LGHNT, CDR2 FRNRAP. Trimming took 7 bases from V and 0 from J, leaving 13 bases between them. The CDR3 sequence: CASDAPRASYNEQFF. The CDR3 region has the DNA TGTGCTAGTGATGCCCCCAGGGCCTCCTACAATGAGCAGTTCTTC.

The chain is built from TRBV23-1 and TRBJ2-5; D is perhaps TRBD1 (6 bases). TRBV23-1 is given ORF status, its function remaining uncertain. The CDR3 covers 17 residues. V lost 6 bases and J lost 1, with 21 bases in between. In DNA form, the CDR3 reads TGCGCCAGCAGCCTAGGCTGCAGCCGACAGGTCCAAGAGACCCAGTACTTC. It codes for CASSLGCSRQVQETQYF.